Included here is one T cell receptor (beta chain) sequence, with context. Assay used: immunoSEQ multiplex PCR; TCRdb lists only in-frame clones, some missing. The sample contains about 48,000 clones, 82% of which appear only once. The record originates from a study of blood T cell repertoires in COVID-19. Across the study: From the United States, Italy and Spain came samples of acute and convalescent COVID-19.

CDR1 is MNHEY, CDR2 SVGAGI, per germline. Trimming at V came to 5 bases and at J to 4 bases, leaving 5 bases not matched to a gene. The CDR3 spans 15 residues. The V gene is TRBV6-5, the J gene TRBJ1-6, with 7 bases matching TRBD1. Sequencing was done on a sample of peripheral blood. The origin of this receptor is a man aged 35 to 55 with acute or convalescent COVID-19. The CDR3 DNA sequence: TGTGCCAGCAGTAGTCAGGGGGGTTATAATTCACCCCTCCACTTT. As protein: CASSSQGGYNSPLHF.